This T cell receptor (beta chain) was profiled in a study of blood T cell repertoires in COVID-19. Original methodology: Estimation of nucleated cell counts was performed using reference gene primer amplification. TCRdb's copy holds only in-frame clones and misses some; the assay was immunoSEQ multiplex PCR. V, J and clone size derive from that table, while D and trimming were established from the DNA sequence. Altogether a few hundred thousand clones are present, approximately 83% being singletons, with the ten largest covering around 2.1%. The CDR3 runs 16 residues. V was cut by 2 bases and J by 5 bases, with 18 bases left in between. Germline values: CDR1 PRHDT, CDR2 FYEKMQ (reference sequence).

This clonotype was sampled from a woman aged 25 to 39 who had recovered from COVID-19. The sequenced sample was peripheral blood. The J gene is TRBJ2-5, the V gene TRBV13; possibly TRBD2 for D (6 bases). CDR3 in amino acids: CASSLKVAALGETQYF. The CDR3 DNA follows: TGTGCCAGCAGCTTAAAGGTAGCGGCCCTGGGGGAGACCCAGTACTTC.